Here is one TCR beta chain with its context. What it recognizes is unknown. This entry comes from a study of tumor-infiltrating lymphocytes in primary liver carcinoma. The source material, about 19-30 mg of unsorted bulk tissue, was used to co-extract RNA and DNA. The germline gives CDR1 WSHSY, CDR2 SAAADI. This CDR3 contains 13 residues. The V gene lost 7 bases and the J gene lost 4 bases, with 14 bases spanning the gap. General study results and limits: Among the pair types, tumor region pairs showed more overlap than tumor-adjacent and tumor-blood pairs.

A constant-region primer served to make TCR beta cDNA from about 0.5 ug total RNA. Each TCR beta library was derived from three nested multiplex PCR rounds that employed slightly modified ARM-PCR. The first two PCR rounds used TRBV1-TRBV30 forward primers with a C-beta reverse primer, roughly 10 cycles each. TCRdb re-called the multiplex PCR reads through MiXCR, storing one row per CDR3 protein. The sample records tens of thousands of distinct CDR3 sequences, 69% being singletons. The sample taken for sequencing was tumor-adjacent normal liver tissue. J is TRBJ2-7 and V is TRBV10-2, with D possibly being TRBD1 (5 bases). The sequence derives from a man aged 35 to 55 with primary liver carcinoma and hepatitis B virus infection. In nucleotides, the CDR3 is TGCGCCAGCAAGTTACAGGTAGTATACGAGCAGTACTTC. This encodes CASKLQVVYEQYF.